This entry lists 17 T cell receptor beta chains sequenced from one sample in a study of blood T cell repertoires in COVID-19. Generated by immunoSEQ multiplex PCR, the TCRdb table keeps only in-frame clones and is missing some. The sample consists of roughly 140,000 clones, more than 65% of them appearing once. Specimen: peripheral blood. Receptors were obtained from a man aged 60 to 75 with acute or convalescent COVID-19.

This clone was seen a few times. The gene calls are TRBV4-2 and TRBJ1-3; D remains unclear. This CDR3 is 15 amino acids long. Germline V CDR1 and CDR2: LGHNA, YNFKEQ. Trimming removed 2 bases from V and 4 bases from J, with 12 bases in between. CDR3 in DNA: TGTGCCAGCAGCCAACCCCTTCAGGAAGGAAACACCATATATTTT. It codes for CASSQPLQEGNTIYF.

The CDR3 protein is CSASTGYEQYF. The CDR3 DNA sequence: TGCAGTGCTAGTACGGGCTACGAGCAGTACTTC. This chain connects TRBV20-1 to TRBJ2-7; no reliable D call. From germline, CDR1 is DFQATT and CDR2 SNEGSKA (reference sequence). The CDR3 contains 11 residues. Deletions cut 3 bases from V and 3 bases from J, with 6 bases between.

The rearrangement links TRBV28 to TRBJ2-7; 9 nucleotides match TRBD1. With V trimmed by 6 bases and J by 3 bases, 3 bases remained unmatched. Germline-derived CDR1 and CDR2 are MDHEN and SYDVKM. The CDR3 has 13 amino acids. This chain's CDR3 is CASRPGQGYEQYF. The CDR3 DNA follows: TGTGCCAGCAGACCGGGACAGGGCTACGAGCAGTACTTC.

The V gene is TRBV7-9, the J gene TRBJ2-1, with 11 bases aligning to TRBD2. V shed 5 bases and J 6 bases; nucleotides not matched to a gene: 12. This CDR3 spans 17 amino acids. CDR1 is SEHNR and CDR2 is FQNEAQ in the germline V gene (reference sequence). The CDR3 bases are TGTGCCAGCAGCCGTCCGTTGGGACTAGCGGTCGGCAATGAGCAGTTCTTC. This translates into CASSRPLGLAVGNEQFF.

The CDR3 protein is CASSYLYTQYF. CDR3 in DNA: TGTGCCAGCAGTTACCTATATACGCAGTATTTT. The V call is TRBV6-2 or TRBV6-3, the J call TRBJ2-3; no clear D. The V end was cut by 2 bases, the J end by 7 bases, with 4 bases between. This CDR3 contains 11 residues. Germline CDR1 MNHEY, CDR2 SVGEGT.

The chain employs TRBV5-1 and TRBJ1-1; 9 bases fit TRBD1. The CDR3 is 15 amino acids. After removal of 2 bases from V and 2 bases from J, the junction contained 4 bases not matched to a gene. The germline CDR1 and CDR2 sequences are SGHRS and YFSETQ. This chain's CDR3 is CASSLQGQGNTEAFF. In nucleotides, the CDR3 is TGCGCCAGCAGCTTACAGGGACAGGGTAACACTGAAGCTTTCTTT. Complete variable domain (other parts from reference TRBV5-1 and TRBJ1-1): KAGVTQTPRYLIKTRGQQVTLSCSPISGHRSVSWYQQTPGQGLQFLFEYFSETQRNKGNFPGRFSGRQFSNSRSEMNVSTLELGDSALYLCASSLQGQGNTEAFFGQGTRLTVV.

About this clone: The same CDR3 is also encoded by other DNA sequences in this sample. The chain carries TRBV5-1 and TRBJ1-2, with D tentatively TRBD1 (5 bases). The germline V gene encodes CDR1 SGHRS and CDR2 YFSETQ. This CDR3 has 12 residues. Trimming left V 4 bases short and J 4 bases short, with 8 bases between. The CDR3: CASSDSFYGYTF. The CDR3, as DNA: TGCGCCAGCAGCGACAGCTTCTATGGCTACACCTTC.

The chain is built from TRBV18 and TRBJ2-7; 7 bases map to TRBD2. Germline V CDR1 and CDR2: KGHSH, LQKENI. The CDR3 is 15 amino acids. J lost 3 bases, V lost 3 bases, and 8 bases had no gene match. Written as DNA, the CDR3 is TGTGCCAGCTCACCCGGGGCGGGAGAGAGCTACGAGCAGTACTTC. Its protein product is CASSPGAGESYEQYF.

The chain recombines TRBV7-9 with TRBJ2-1, with 8 positions matching TRBD2. Germline V gene lookup returns CDR1 SEHNR and CDR2 FQNEAQ (reference sequence). V gave up 2 bases and J gave up 4 bases; unmatched junction bases: 10. The CDR3 extends over 17 amino acids. DNA for the CDR3: TGTGCCAGCAGCTTACTCGGCGGGAGGTCGGGATACAATGAGCAGTTCTTC. Translating it yields CASSLLGGRSGYNEQFF. Looking up the rest from reference TRBV7-9 and TRBJ2-1 gives the full variable domain: DTGVSQNPRHKITKRGQNVTFRCDPISEHNRLYWYRQTLGQGPEFLTYFQNEAQLEKSRLLSDRFSAERPKGSFSTLEIQRTEQGDSAMYLCASSLLGGRSGYNEQFFGPGTRLTVL.

The V call is TRBV9, the J call TRBJ2-7; possibly TRBD1 for D (6 bases). Trimming stripped 0 bases from V and 3 bases from J, with 10 bases between. CDR1 and CDR2 (germline): SGDLS, YYNGEE. This CDR3 has 14 residues. CDR3 in amino acids: CASSVENRVYEQYF. The CDR3 DNA reads as TGTGCCAGCAGCGTAGAGAACAGGGTCTACGAGCAGTACTTC.

The rearrangement joins TRBV3-1 (or the pseudogene TRBV3-2) to TRBJ2-7; no reliable D call. Germline V CDR1 and CDR2: LGHDT, YNNKEL (reference sequence). V lost 5 bases, J lost 0 bases, and 2 bases lay in between. This CDR3 is built from 11 residues. As DNA, the CDR3 is TGTGCCAGCAGCTACTCCTACGAGCAGTACTTC. This codes for CASSYSYEQYF.

Worth noting for this clone: Other DNA sequences in the sample encode the same CDR3. The chain couples TRBV28 to TRBJ2-5; TRBD2 matches 7 bases. Germline-derived CDR1 and CDR2 are MDHEN and SYDVKM. This CDR3 contains 13 residues. The trim removed 8 bases at V and 4 bases at J, leaving 7 bases unmatched. DNA of the CDR3: TGTGCCAGCTCGGGGGGAAGTAGAGAGACCCAGTACTTC. Its translation is CASSGGSRETQYF.

This rearrangement joins TRBV5-6 to TRBJ2-2, with 15 bases aligning to TRBD2. The CDR3 extends over 17 amino acids. V was clipped by 4 bases and J by 4 bases; unmatched bases: 5. Germline values: CDR1 SGHDT, CDR2 YYEEEE. Here the CDR3 reads CASSGLAGGPRTGELFF. As DNA, the CDR3 is TGTGCCAGCAGCGGACTAGCGGGAGGGCCCCGCACCGGGGAGCTGTTTTTT.

The chain joins TRBV2 to TRBJ1-2, with D maybe TRBD1 (6 bases). The CDR3 covers 14 residues. Germline lookup yields CDR1 SNHLY and CDR2 FYNNEI. The V end lost 7 bases, the J end lost 4 bases, and 16 bases lay between the germline ends. CDR3 loop: CASTQQGMGYGYTF. For the CDR3, the DNA is TGTGCCAGCACCCAACAGGGAATGGGCTATGGCTACACCTTC.

The chain couples TRBV3-1 (or the pseudogene TRBV3-2) to TRBJ1-1; 7 bases are a match to TRBD1. From germline, CDR1 is LGHDT and CDR2 YNNKEL (reference sequence). After removal of 4 bases from V and 1 base from J, the junction contained 6 bases not matched to a gene. CDR3 length: 15 residues. CDR3 amino acids: CASSPRQGQNTEAFF. For the CDR3, the DNA is TGTGCCAGCAGCCCCCGACAGGGACAGAACACTGAAGCTTTCTTT.

The chain uses TRBV19 and TRBJ2-5, with TRBD1 as a possible D gene (6 bases). This CDR3 has 11 residues. Germline loops: CDR1 LNHDA, CDR2 SQIVND (reference sequence). Deletions cut 8 bases from V and 4 bases from J, with 8 bases between. CDR3 DNA: TGTGCCAGTTCCAGGGGAGAGACCCAGTACTTC. Translating gives CASSRGETQYF.

This clone was recorded once. Other DNA variants within this sample encode the same CDR3. The chain is built from TRBV7-6 and TRBJ2-7; the D is unclear. CDR1 is SGHVS and CDR2 is FNYEAQ in the germline V gene. The CDR3 is made up of 13 amino acids. V was trimmed by 2 bases and J by 4 bases, leaving 9 bases between them. Here the CDR3 reads CASSLTSGYEQYF. Written as DNA, the CDR3 is TGTGCCAGCAGCTTAACGTCCGGGTACGAGCAGTACTTC. Combining the CDR3 with reference TRBV7-6 and TRBJ2-7 gives the whole variable domain GAGVSQSPRYKVTKRGQDVALRCDPISGHVSLYWYRQALGQGPEFLTYFNYEAQQDKSGLPNDRFSAERPEGSISTLTIQRTEQRDSAMYRCASSLTSGYEQYFGPGTRLTVT.